Listed below are T cell receptor beta chains from one sample, sequenced in a study of graft-versus-host responses after intestinal transplantation. For these TCRs, the target antigens are not known. Measured with immunoSEQ multiplex PCR; TCRdb has only the in-frame clones, and not every one. This sample has 84,000 or so clones; just under 95% occur once, and the top ten carry about 0.28%. This specimen consisted of unstimulated CD4+ T cells sorted from spleen or lymph node cells, obtained before intestinal transplant. These receptor sequences come from a human donor who received an intestinal transplant. The CDR3 runs from the conserved cysteine through the conserved F or W. Fields, in order: CDR3 DNA, CDR3 protein, J gene, V gene, clone size, D gene. The D gene is left open where the match is weak. Expanded clones are given a class, and other clones once, few, many or no size at all.

DNA: TGTGCCAGCAACACCCGACAGGACACTGAAGCTTTCTTT
CDR3: CASNTRQDTEAFF
J: TRBJ1-1
V: TRBV7-9
size: .
D: .

DNA: TGTGCCAGCTCAATCATACAGGAGAACACTGAAGCTTTCTTT
CDR3: CASSIIQENTEAFF
J: TRBJ1-1
V: TRBV18
size: .
D: .

DNA: TGTGCCAGCTCCTCCGAAGAGACCCAGTACTTC
CDR3: CASSSEETQYF
J: TRBJ2-5
V: TRBV18
size: .
D: .

DNA: TGCAGTGCTTTTGGCTACGAGCAGTACTTC
CDR3: CSAFGYEQYF
J: TRBJ2-7
V: TRBV20-1
size: .
D: .

DNA: TGTGCCAGCAGCTTGCCTTGGGGTAGCGGGGGACAAGAGACCCAGTACTTC
CDR3: CASSLPWGSGGQETQYF
J: TRBJ2-5
V: TRBV5-8
size: .
D: TRBD2

DNA: TGTGCCAGCAGTGCGGAACAGGGGTCGCCGTTCTTC
CDR3: CASSAEQGSPFF
J: TRBJ2-1
V: TRBV6-1
size: .
D: TRBD1

DNA: TGTGCCAGCAGCTCACCGGGACAGGGGCGGGAGACCCAGTACTTC
CDR3: CASSSPGQGRETQYF
J: TRBJ2-5
V: TRBV27
size: .
D: TRBD1

DNA: TGTGCCAGCAGTTATGGGCAGGAGAACACTGAAGCTTTCTTT
CDR3: CASSYGQENTEAFF
J: TRBJ1-1
V: TRBV6-5
size: .
D: .

DNA: TGTGCCAGCTCACCGGGCCAGGGGGCCGAGAATGAGCAGTTCTTC
CDR3: CASSPGQGAENEQFF
J: TRBJ2-1
V: TRBV18
size: .
D: TRBD1

DNA: TGTGCCAGCTCACGGCCAGGGTTCCAAGAGACCCAGTACTTC
CDR3: CASSRPGFQETQYF
J: TRBJ2-5
V: TRBV18
size: .
D: .

DNA: TGTGCCAGCAAACTAACAGGGGGTGATCAGCCCCAGCATTTT
CDR3: CASKLTGGDQPQHF
J: TRBJ1-5
V: TRBV6-1
size: .
D: TRBD1

DNA: TGTGCCAGTAGTCTGCGGACCGGCCCTTCCTACGAGCAGTACTTC
CDR3: CASSLRTGPSYEQYF
J: TRBJ2-7
V: TRBV19
size: .
D: .

DNA: TGTGCCAGCAGTTTTTTAGCGCGACAAACCTACGAGCAGTACTTC
CDR3: CASSFLARQTYEQYF
J: TRBJ2-7
V: TRBV27
size: few
D: .

DNA: TGCGCCAGCAGCTTGGATCGGGTGGACACTGAAGCTTTCTTT
CDR3: CASSLDRVDTEAFF
J: TRBJ1-1
V: TRBV5-1
size: .
D: .

DNA: TGTGCCAGCAGCTTAGGAGTGATACAGTTCGAGCAGTACTTC
CDR3: CASSLGVIQFEQYF
J: TRBJ2-7
V: TRBV7-9
size: few
D: .

DNA: TGTGCCAGCAGTGAAGAGGATCTGCTTTTCAATGAGCAGTTCTTC
CDR3: CASSEEDLLFNEQFF
J: TRBJ2-1
V: TRBV6-1
size: few
D: .

DNA: TGTGCCAGCACCGTCCCGGGATATAATTCACCCCTCCACTTT
CDR3: CASTVPGYNSPLHF
J: TRBJ1-6
V: TRBV27
size: .
D: .

DNA: TGTGCCAGCAGCCGACAGGGGGTTTACACTGAAGCTTTCTTT
CDR3: CASSRQGVYTEAFF
J: TRBJ1-1
V: TRBV7-6
size: .
D: TRBD1

DNA: TGTGCCAGCAGCGTACAGGTGAGCTCCTACGAGCAGTACTTC
CDR3: CASSVQVSSYEQYF
J: TRBJ2-7
V: TRBV9
size: once
D: .

DNA: TGTGCCAGCAGACAGGGAAGCAATCAGCCCCAGCATTTT
CDR3: CASRQGSNQPQHF
J: TRBJ1-5
V: TRBV2
size: .
D: .

DNA: TGTGCCAGCAGCTTTGTGGGCAGGGAGCGAAATTCACCCCTCCACTTT
CDR3: CASSFVGRERNSPLHF
J: TRBJ1-6
V: TRBV5-4
size: few
D: .

DNA: TGTGCCAGCAGCGGGGACAGTAGTAATCAGCCCCAGCATTTT
CDR3: CASSGDSSNQPQHF
J: TRBJ1-5
V: TRBV7-2
size: .
D: TRBD1

DNA: TGTGCCAGCAGCGGGACTAGCGTAGACAATGAGCAGTTCTTC
CDR3: CASSGTSVDNEQFF
J: TRBJ2-1
V: TRBV9
size: .
D: TRBD2

DNA: TGTGCCAGCAGCTTACTGACAGCTAATGGCTACACCTTC
CDR3: CASSLLTANGYTF
J: TRBJ1-2
V: TRBV11-2
size: .
D: .

DNA: TGTGCCAGTAGCAGTTACATCGGATGGGAGCTGTTTTTT
CDR3: CASSSYIGWELFF
J: TRBJ2-2
V: TRBV28
size: .
D: .

DNA: TGTGCCAGCGGGCTGAGGGGACGATCTGGAAACACCATATATTTT
CDR3: CASGLRGRSGNTIYF
J: TRBJ1-3
V: TRBV5-6
size: .
D: .

DNA: TGCAGCGCCCAGGATTCTGGAAACACCATATATTTT
CDR3: CSAQDSGNTIYF
J: TRBJ1-3
V: TRBV29-1
size: .
D: .

DNA: TGCGCCAGCAGAGGAGGGGGCGTTGATGGCTACACCTTC
CDR3: CASRGGGVDGYTF
J: TRBJ1-2
V: TRBV5-1
size: .
D: TRBD1

DNA: TGCGCCAGCAGCCAAGCATCACAGGGTTTGCATCAGCCCCAGCATTTT
CDR3: CASSQASQGLHQPQHF
J: TRBJ1-5
V: TRBV4-1
size: .
D: .

DNA: TGCGCCAGCAGCTTGGGGGACGAGCACAATGAGCAGTTCTTC
CDR3: CASSLGDEHNEQFF
J: TRBJ2-1
V: TRBV5-1
size: .
D: .

DNA: TGTGCCAGCAGTTCGGACAGGGGTGCGTACGAGCAGTACTTC
CDR3: CASSSDRGAYEQYF
J: TRBJ2-7
V: TRBV27
size: .
D: TRBD1

DNA: TGTGCCAGCAGCTTACAGGGTAGGGGGTTCGAGCAGTACTTC
CDR3: CASSLQGRGFEQYF
J: TRBJ2-7
V: TRBV5-6
size: .
D: .

DNA: TGTGCCAGCAGTGCTGCGGGGGGCGCTTACAATGAGCAGTTCTTC
CDR3: CASSAAGGAYNEQFF
J: TRBJ2-1
V: TRBV6-1
size: .
D: TRBD2

DNA: TGTGCCAGTAGTATAATTCTGGGCGGAACTGAAGCTTTCTTT
CDR3: CASSIILGGTEAFF
J: TRBJ1-1
V: TRBV19
size: .
D: .

DNA: TGTGCCAGCAGCTTAGACGGGGGCGCGGGAGCTTTCTTT
CDR3: CASSLDGGAGAFF
J: TRBJ1-1
V: TRBV11-3
size: .
D: .

DNA: TGTGCCAGCAGCCTGACAGGGGCAAACACCATATATTTT
CDR3: CASSLTGANTIYF
J: TRBJ1-3
V: TRBV5-6
size: .
D: TRBD1

DNA: TGTGCCAGCAGTATCGGGATTTACACCGGGGAGCTGTTTTTT
CDR3: CASSIGIYTGELFF
J: TRBJ2-2
V: TRBV27
size: .
D: .

DNA: TGCGCCAGCAGCTTGGTAGGGCAGAACACTGAAGCTTTCTTT
CDR3: CASSLVGQNTEAFF
J: TRBJ1-1
V: TRBV5-1
size: .
D: .

DNA: TGTGCCAGCAGTTACGTCTCGACAGACCTGAGGGCGCAGTATTTT
CDR3: CASSYVSTDLRAQYF
J: TRBJ2-3
V: TRBV6-5
size: .
D: .

DNA: TGTGCCAGCAGCAGGACTAGCGCAGATACGCAGTATTTT
CDR3: CASSRTSADTQYF
J: TRBJ2-3
V: TRBV5-6
size: .
D: TRBD2

DNA: TGTGCCAGCAGCAGGAATCCTTCCTACGAGCAGTACTTC
CDR3: CASSRNPSYEQYF
J: TRBJ2-7
V: TRBV14
size: .
D: .

DNA: TGCGCCAGCAGCTTCCCCGGGACAGGGCTCTCCCGTTCCTACGAGCAGTACTTC
CDR3: CASSFPGTGLSRSYEQYF
J: TRBJ2-7
V: TRBV5-1
size: .
D: TRBD1

DNA: TGTGCCAGTAGAGCTAGCGGGAGTGGCTACGAGCAGTACTTC
CDR3: CASRASGSGYEQYF
J: TRBJ2-7
V: TRBV19
size: once
D: TRBD2

DNA: TGTGCCAGCACCTATCTGGACAGATTTTACGAGCAGTACTTC
CDR3: CASTYLDRFYEQYF
J: TRBJ2-7
V: TRBV11-2
size: once
D: .

DNA: TGTGCCAGCAGTCGCCTAGACAGTCTCAATCAGCCCCAGCATTTT
CDR3: CASSRLDSLNQPQHF
J: TRBJ1-5
V: TRBV27
size: .
D: .

DNA: TGTGCCAGCTCACAACAAAGGAGGGCCGGCTACACCTTC
CDR3: CASSQQRRAGYTF
J: TRBJ1-2
V: TRBV6-5
size: .
D: .

DNA: TGTGCCAGCAGCTTAAGGTCCTACGAGCAGTACTTC
CDR3: CASSLRSYEQYF
J: TRBJ2-7
V: TRBV13
size: .
D: .

DNA: TGCGCCAGCAGCTTGGATCGGCGGGGCAATGAGCAGTTCTTC
CDR3: CASSLDRRGNEQFF
J: TRBJ2-1
V: TRBV5-1
size: few
D: .

DNA: TGTGCCAGCTCACCAAGGCAGACTAACACCGGGGAGCTGTTTTTT
CDR3: CASSPRQTNTGELFF
J: TRBJ2-2
V: TRBV18
size: .
D: .

DNA: TGTGCCAGCAGTTTAGATTGGACAGGGGAGGCACCCTACGAGCAGTACTTC
CDR3: CASSLDWTGEAPYEQYF
J: TRBJ2-7
V: TRBV28
size: .
D: TRBD1

DNA: TGTGCCAGCAGTGCCAACTGGGACAGGGCCTCCTACGAGCAGTACTTC
CDR3: CASSANWDRASYEQYF
J: TRBJ2-7
V: TRBV6-1
size: .
D: TRBD1

DNA: TGTGCCAGCAGCTTAGTAGGCACTCAAGAGACCCAGTACTTC
CDR3: CASSLVGTQETQYF
J: TRBJ2-5
V: TRBV7-7
size: .
D: .